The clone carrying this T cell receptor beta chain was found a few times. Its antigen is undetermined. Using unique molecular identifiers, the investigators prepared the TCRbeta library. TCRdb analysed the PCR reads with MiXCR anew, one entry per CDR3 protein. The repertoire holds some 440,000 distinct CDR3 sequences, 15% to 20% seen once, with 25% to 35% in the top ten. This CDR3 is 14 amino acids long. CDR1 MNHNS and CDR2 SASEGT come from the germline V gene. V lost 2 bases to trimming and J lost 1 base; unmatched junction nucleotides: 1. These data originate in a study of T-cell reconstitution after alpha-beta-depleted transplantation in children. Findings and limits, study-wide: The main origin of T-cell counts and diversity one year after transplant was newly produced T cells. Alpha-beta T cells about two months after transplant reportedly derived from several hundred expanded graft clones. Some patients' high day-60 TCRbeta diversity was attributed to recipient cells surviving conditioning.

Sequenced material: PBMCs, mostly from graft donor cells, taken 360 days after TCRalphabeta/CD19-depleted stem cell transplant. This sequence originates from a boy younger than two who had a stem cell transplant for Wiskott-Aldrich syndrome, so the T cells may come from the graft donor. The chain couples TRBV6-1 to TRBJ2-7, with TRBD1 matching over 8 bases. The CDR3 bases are TGTGCCAGCAGTGAACAGGGGGCTTCCTACGAGCAGTACTTC. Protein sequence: CASSEQGASYEQYF.